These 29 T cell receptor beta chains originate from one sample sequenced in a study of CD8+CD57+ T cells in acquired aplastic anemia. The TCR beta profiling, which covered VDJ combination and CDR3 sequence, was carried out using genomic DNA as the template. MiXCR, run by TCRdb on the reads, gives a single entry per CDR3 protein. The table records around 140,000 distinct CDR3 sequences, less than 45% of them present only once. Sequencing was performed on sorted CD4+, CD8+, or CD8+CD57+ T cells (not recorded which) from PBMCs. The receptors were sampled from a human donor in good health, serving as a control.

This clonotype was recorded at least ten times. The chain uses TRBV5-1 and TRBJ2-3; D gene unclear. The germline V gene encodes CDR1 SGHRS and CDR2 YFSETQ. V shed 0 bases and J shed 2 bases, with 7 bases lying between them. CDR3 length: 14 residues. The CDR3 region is CASSLEFSTDTQYF. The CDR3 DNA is TGCGCCAGCAGCTTGGAATTCTCCACAGATACGCAGTATTTT.

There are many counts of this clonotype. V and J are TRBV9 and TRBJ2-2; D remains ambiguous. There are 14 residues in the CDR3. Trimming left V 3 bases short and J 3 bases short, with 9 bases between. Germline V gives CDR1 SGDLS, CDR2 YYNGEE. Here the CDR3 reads CASSAGADTGELFF. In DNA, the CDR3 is TGTGCCAGCAGCGCAGGTGCGGACACCGGGGAGCTGTTTTTT.

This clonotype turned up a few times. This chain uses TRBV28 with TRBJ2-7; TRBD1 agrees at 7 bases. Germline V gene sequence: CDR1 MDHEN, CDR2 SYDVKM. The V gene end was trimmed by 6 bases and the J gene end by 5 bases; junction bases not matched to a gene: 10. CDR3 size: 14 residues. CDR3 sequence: CASRVGGSGNEQYF. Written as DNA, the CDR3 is TGTGCCAGCAGGGTAGGGGGCTCTGGAAACGAGCAGTACTTC.

CDR3 nucleotides: TGTGCCATCAGTGACGGGACAGGGAGCGATCAGCCCCAGCATTTT. Its protein is CAISDGTGSDQPQHF. The chain is built from TRBV10-3 and TRBJ1-5; 9 positions match TRBD1. V shed 3 bases and J 5 bases; nucleotides not matched to a gene: 5. In germline, CDR1 is ENHRY, CDR2 SYGVKD. The CDR3 totals 15 residues.

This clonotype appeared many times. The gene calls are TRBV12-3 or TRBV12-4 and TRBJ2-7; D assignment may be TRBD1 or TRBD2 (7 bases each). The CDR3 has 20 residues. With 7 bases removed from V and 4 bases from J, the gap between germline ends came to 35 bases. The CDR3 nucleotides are TGTGCCAGCAAACACACCAGGGGGTCTCGTGTGGCTGTCGGGGGGTACGAGCAGTACTTC. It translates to CASKHTRGSRVAVGGYEQYF.

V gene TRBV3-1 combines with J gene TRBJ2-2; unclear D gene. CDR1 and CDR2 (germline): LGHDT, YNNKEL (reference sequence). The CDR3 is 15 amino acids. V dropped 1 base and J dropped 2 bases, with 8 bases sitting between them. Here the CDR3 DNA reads TGTGCCAGCAGCCAAGCACAGATAAACACCGGGGAGCTGTTTTTT. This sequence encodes CASSQAQINTGELFF.

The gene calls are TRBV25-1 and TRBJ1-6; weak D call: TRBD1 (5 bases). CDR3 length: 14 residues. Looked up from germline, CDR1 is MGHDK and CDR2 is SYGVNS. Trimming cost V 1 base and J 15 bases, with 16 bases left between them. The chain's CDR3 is CASSELGVDGNLHF. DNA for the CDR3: TGTGCCAGCAGTGAATTGGGGGTGGACGGCAACCTCCACTTT.

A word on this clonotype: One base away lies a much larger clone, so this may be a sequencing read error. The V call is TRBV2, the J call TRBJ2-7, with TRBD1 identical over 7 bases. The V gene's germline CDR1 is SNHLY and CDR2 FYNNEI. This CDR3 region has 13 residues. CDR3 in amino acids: CAGSWTGDHEQYF. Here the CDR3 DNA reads TGTGCCGGCAGTTGGACAGGTGACCACGAGCAGTACTTC.

The CDR3 DNA is TGTGCCAGCAGCCTCTCCTTGAGGGTCGCGAACACCGGGGAGCTGTTTTTT. It encodes CASSLSLRVANTGELFF. This chain joins TRBV11-1 and TRBJ2-2; a possible D gene is TRBD2 (5 bases). Germline CDR1 and CDR2: SGHAT and FQDESV (reference sequence). V was pared by 5 bases and J by 0 bases, with 16 bases between. The CDR3 loop spans 17 amino acids.

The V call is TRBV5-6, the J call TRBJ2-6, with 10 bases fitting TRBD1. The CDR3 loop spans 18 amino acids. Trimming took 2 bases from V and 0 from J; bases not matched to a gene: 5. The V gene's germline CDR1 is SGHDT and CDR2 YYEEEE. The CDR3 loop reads CASSLPGQGFSGANVLTF. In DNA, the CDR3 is TGTGCCAGCAGCTTACCGGGACAGGGGTTCTCTGGGGCCAACGTCCTGACTTTC.

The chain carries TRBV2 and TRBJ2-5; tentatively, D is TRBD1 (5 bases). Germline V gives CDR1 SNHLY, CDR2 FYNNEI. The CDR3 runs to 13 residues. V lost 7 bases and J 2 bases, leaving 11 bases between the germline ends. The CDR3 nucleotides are TGTGCCAGCACTTCCAGGACACAAGAGACCCAGTACTTC. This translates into CASTSRTQETQYF.

The CDR3 protein is CASSPPGRRPEAFF. The CDR3 DNA sequence: TGTGCCAGCTCACCACCGGGCAGAAGACCTGAAGCTTTCTTT. The chain employs TRBV18 and TRBJ1-1, with D unresolved. In germline, CDR1 is KGHSH, CDR2 LQKENI. This CDR3 has 14 amino acids. Trimming shortened V by 0 bases and J by 6 bases, and 11 bases separated the two germline ends.

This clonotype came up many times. CDR3 bases: TGCGCCAGCAGCTTCACGGGAGGGGGCACAGATACGCAGTATTTT. It translates to CASSFTGGGTDTQYF. The V and J genes are TRBV5-1 and TRBJ2-3, with 8 bases identical to TRBD2. CDR1 is SGHRS and CDR2 is YFSETQ in the germline V gene. This CDR3 spans 15 amino acids. With V trimmed by 2 bases and J by 1 base, 3 bases remained unmatched.

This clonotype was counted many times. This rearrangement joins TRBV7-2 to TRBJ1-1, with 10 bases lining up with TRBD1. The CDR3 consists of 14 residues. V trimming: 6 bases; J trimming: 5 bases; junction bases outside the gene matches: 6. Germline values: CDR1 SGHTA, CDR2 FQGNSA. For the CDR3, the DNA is TGTGCCAGCAGGAAACGACAGGGGGCTACTGAAGCTTTCTTT. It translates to CASRKRQGATEAFF.

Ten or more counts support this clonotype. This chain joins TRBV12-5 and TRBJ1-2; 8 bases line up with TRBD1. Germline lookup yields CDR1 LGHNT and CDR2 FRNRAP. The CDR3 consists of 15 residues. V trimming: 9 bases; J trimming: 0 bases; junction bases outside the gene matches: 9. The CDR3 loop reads CARPTGEQPNYGYTF. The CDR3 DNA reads TGTGCTAGACCGACAGGGGAACAACCTAACTATGGCTACACCTTC.

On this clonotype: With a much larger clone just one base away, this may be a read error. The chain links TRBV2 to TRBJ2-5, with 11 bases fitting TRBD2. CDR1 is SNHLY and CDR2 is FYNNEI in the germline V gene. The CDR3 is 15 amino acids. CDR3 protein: CTNSPILAGAETQYF. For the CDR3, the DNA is TGTACCAACAGCCCGATACTAGCGGGAGCTGAGACCCAGTACTTC.

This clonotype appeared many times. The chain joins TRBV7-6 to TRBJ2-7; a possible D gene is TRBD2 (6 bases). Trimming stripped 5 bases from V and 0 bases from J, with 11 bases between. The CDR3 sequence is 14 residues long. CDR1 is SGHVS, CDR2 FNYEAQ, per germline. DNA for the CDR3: TGTGCCAGCAGCGCGGGATCCTTCTCCTACGAGCAGTACTTC. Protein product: CASSAGSFSYEQYF.

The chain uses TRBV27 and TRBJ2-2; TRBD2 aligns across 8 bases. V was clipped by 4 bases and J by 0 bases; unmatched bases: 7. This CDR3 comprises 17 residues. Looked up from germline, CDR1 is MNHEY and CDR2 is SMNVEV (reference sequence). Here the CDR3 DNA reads TGTGCCAGCAGTTCGAGACTAGCGATAACGAACACCGGGGAGCTGTTTTTT. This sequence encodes CASSSRLAITNTGELFF.

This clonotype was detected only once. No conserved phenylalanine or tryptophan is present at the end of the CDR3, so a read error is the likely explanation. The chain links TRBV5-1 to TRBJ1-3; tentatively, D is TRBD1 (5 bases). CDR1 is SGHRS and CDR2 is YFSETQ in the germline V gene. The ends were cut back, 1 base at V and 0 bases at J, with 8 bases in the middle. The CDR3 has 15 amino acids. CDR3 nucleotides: TGCGCCAGCAGCTTGCTCGGGACCTCTGGAAACACCATATATCTT. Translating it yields CASSLLGTSGNTIYL.

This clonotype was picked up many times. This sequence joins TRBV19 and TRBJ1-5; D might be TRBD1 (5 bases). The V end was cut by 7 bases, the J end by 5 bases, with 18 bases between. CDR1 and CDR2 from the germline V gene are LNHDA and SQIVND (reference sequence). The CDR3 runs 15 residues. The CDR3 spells CASKGEGQMDQPQHF. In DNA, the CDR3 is TGTGCCAGTAAAGGGGAGGGGCAGATGGATCAGCCCCAGCATTTT.

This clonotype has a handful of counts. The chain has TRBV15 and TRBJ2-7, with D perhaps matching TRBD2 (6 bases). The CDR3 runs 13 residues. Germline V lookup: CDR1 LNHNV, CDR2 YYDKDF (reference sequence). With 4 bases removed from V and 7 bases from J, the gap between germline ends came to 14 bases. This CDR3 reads CATSIRWGEEQYF. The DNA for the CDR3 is TGTGCCACCAGCATTAGATGGGGGGAGGAGCAGTACTTC.

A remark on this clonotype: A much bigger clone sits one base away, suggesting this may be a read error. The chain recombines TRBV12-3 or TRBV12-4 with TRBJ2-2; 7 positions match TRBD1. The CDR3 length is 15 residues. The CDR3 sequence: CASSSRTGNTGELLF. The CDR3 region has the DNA TGTGCCAGCAGTTCGAGGACAGGCAACACCGGGGAGCTGCTTTTT.

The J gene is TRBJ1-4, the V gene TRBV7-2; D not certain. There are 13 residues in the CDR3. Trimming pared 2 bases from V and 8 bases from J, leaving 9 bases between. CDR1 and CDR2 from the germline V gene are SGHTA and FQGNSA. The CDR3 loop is CASSLPEGEKLFF. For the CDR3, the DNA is TGTGCCAGCAGCTTACCCGAGGGAGAAAAACTGTTTTTT.

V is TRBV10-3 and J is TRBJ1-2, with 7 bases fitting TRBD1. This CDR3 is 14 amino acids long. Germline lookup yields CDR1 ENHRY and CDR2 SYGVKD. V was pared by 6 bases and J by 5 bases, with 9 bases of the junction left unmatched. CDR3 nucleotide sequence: TGTGCCATCAGCGCGCCCGGGACAGAGTATGGCTACACCTTC. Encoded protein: CAISAPGTEYGYTF.

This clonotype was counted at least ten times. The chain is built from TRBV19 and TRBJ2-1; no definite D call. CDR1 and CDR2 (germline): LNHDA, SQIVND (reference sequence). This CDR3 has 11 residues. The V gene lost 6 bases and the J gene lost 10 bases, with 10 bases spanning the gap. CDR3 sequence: CASSKIGEQFF. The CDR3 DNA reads TGTGCCAGTAGCAAGATTGGCGAGCAGTTCTTC.

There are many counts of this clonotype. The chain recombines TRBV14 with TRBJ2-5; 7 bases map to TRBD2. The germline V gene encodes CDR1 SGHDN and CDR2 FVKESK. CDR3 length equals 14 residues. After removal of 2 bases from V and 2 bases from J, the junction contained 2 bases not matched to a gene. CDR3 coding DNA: TGTGCCAGCAGCCAACTAGCGGTTCAAGAGACCCAGTACTTC. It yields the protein CASSQLAVQETQYF.

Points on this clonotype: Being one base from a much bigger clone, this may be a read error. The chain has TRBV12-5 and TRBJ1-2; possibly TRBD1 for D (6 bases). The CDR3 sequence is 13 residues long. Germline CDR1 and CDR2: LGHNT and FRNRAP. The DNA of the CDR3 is TGTGCTAGTGGTTTGGTACAGGGCTATGGCCACACCTTC. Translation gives CASGLVQGYGHTF. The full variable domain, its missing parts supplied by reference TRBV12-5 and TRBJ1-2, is DARVTQTPRHKVTEMGQEVTMRCQPILGHNTVFWYRQTMMQGLELLAYFRNRAPLDDSGMPKDRFSAEMPDATLATLKIQPSEPRDSAVYFCASGLVQGYGHTFGSGTRLTVV.

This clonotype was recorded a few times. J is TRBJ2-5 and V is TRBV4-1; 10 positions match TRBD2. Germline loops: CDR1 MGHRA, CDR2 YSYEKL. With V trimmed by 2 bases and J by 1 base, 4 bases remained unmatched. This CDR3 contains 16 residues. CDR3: CASSQSSGGVQETQYF. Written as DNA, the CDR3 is TGCGCCAGCAGCCAAAGCAGCGGGGGGGTCCAAGAGACCCAGTACTTC.

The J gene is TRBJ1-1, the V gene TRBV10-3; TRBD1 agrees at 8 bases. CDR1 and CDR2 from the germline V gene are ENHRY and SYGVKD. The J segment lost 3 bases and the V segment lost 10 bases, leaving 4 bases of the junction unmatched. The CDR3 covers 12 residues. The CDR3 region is CATEDRDTEAFF. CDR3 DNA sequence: TGTGCCACTGAGGACAGGGACACTGAAGCTTTCTTT.